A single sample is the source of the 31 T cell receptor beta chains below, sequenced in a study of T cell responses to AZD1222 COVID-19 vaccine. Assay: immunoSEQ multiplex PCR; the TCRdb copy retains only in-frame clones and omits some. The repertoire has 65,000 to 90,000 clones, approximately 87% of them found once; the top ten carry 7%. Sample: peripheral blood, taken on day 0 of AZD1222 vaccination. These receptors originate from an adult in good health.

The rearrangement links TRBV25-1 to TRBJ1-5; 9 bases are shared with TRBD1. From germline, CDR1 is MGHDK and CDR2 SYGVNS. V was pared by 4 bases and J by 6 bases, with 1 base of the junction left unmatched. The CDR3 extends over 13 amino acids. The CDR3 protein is CASSAQGAQPQHF. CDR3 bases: TGTGCCAGCAGTGCACAGGGGGCTCAGCCCCAGCATTTT.

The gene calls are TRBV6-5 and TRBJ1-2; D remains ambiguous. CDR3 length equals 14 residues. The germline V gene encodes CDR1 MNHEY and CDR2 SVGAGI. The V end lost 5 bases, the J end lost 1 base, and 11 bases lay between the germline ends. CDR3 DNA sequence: TGTGCCAGCAGTCGACGAACAGATAACTATGGCTACACCTTC. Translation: CASSRRTDNYGYTF.

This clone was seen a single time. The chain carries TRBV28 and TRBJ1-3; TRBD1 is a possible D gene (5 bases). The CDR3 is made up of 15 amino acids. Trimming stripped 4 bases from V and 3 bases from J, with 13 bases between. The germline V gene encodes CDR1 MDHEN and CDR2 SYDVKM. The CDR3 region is CASSSGGANGNTIYF. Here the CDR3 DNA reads TGTGCCAGCAGTTCCGGAGGGGCCAATGGAAACACCATATATTTT.

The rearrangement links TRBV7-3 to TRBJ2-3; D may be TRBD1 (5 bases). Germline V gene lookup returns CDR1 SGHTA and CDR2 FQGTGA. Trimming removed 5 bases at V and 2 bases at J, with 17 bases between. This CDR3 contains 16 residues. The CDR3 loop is CASSQRVTGVTDTQYF. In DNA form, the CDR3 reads TGTGCCAGCAGCCAAAGGGTCACAGGAGTCACAGATACGCAGTATTTT.

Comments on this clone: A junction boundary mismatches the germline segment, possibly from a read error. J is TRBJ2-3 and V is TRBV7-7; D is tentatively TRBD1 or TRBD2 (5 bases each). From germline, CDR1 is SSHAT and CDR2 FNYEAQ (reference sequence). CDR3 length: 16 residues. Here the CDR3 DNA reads TGTGCTAGCAGCCCCGCGAATCGGGGCAAGGGGGATACGCAGTATTTT. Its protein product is CASSPANRGKGDTQYF. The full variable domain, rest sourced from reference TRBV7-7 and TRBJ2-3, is GAGVSQSPRYKVTKRGQDVTLRCDPISSHATLYWYQQALGQGPEFLTYFNYEAQPDKSGLPSDRFSAERPEGSISTLTIQRTEQRDSAMYRCASSPANRGKGDTQYFGPGTRLTVL.

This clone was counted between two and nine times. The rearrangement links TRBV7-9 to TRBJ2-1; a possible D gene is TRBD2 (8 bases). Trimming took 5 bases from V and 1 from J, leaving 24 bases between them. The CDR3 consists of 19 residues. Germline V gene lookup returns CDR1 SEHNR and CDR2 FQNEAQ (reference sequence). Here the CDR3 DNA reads TGTGCCAGCAGCAGGGACAGCCTACTTGGACTAGCTTCCTACAATGAGCAGTTCTTC. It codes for CASSRDSLLGLASYNEQFF.

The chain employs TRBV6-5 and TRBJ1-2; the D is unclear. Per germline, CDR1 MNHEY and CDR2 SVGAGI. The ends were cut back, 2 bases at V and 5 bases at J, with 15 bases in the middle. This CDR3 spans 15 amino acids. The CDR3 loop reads CASSYIPAELYGYTF. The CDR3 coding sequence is TGTGCCAGCAGTTACATTCCGGCGGAACTGTATGGCTACACCTTC.

CDR3 DNA sequence: TGTGCCAGCAGCACACACAGGGGGCTTGGGGAGACCCAGTACTTC. Protein product: CASSTHRGLGETQYF. This chain uses TRBV9 with TRBJ2-5; 9 nucleotides agree with TRBD1. Germline CDR1 reads SGDLS; CDR2 reads YYNGEE. The CDR3 covers 15 residues. Trimming at V came to 4 bases and at J to 5 bases, leaving 9 bases not matched to a gene.

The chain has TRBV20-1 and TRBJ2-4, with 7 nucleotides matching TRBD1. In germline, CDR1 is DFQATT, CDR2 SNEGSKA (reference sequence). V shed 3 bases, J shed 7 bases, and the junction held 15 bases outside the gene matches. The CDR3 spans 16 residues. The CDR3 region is CSASMERGPPPNIQYF. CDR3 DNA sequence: TGCAGTGCTAGTATGGAGAGGGGGCCCCCGCCGAACATTCAGTACTTC.

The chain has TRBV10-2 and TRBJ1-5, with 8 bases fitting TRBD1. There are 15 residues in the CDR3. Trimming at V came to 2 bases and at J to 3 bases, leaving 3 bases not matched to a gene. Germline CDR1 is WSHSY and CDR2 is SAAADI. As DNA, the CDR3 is TGCGCCAGCAGTGAGAGGACAGGGTCCAATCAGCCCCAGCATTTT. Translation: CASSERTGSNQPQHF.

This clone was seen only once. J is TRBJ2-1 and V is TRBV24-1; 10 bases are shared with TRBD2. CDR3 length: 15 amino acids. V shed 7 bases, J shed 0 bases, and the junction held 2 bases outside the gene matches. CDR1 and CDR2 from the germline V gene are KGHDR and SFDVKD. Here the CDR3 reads CATSPSGSSYNEQFF. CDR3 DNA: TGTGCCACCAGCCCTAGCGGGAGCTCCTACAATGAGCAGTTCTTC.

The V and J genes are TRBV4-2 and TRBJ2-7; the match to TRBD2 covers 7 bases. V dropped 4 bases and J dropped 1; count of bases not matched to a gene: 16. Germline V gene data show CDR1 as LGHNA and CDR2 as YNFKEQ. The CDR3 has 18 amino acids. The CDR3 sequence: CASSPWGNGRTASYEQYF. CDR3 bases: TGTGCCAGCAGCCCGTGGGGGAACGGGAGGACCGCTTCCTACGAGCAGTACTTC.

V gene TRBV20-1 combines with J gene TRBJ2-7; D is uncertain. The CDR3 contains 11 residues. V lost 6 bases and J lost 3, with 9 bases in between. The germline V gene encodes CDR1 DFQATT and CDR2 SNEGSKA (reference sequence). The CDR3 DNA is TGCAGTGCCATGGACCACTACGAGCAGTACTTC. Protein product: CSAMDHYEQYF.

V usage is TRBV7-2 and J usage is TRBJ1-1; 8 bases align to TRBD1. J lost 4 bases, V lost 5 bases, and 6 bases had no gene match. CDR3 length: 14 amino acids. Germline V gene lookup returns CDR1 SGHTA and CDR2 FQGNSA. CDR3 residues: CASSGHRGVTEAFF. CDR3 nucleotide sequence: TGTGCCAGCAGCGGGCACAGGGGGGTCACTGAAGCTTTCTTT.

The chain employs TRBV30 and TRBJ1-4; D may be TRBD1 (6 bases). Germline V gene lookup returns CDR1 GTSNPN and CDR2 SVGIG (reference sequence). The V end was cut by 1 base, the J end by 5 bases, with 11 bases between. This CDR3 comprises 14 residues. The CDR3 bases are TGTGCCTGGAGTGAAAACAGGGACAATGAAAAACTGTTTTTT. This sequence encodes CAWSENRDNEKLFF.

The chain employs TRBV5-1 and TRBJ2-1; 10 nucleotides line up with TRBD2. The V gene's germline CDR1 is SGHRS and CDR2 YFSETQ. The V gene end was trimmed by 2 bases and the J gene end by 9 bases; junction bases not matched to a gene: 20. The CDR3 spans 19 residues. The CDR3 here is CASSFAGGMASGSIIEQFF. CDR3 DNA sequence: TGCGCCAGCAGCTTTGCAGGGGGCATGGCTAGCGGGAGTATTATTGAGCAGTTCTTC.

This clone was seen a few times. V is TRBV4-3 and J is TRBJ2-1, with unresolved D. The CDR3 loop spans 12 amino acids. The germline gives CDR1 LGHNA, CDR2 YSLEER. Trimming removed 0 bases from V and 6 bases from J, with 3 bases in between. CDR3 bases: TGCGCCAGCAGCCAAGAGTCCAATGAGCAGTTCTTC. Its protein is CASSQESNEQFF.

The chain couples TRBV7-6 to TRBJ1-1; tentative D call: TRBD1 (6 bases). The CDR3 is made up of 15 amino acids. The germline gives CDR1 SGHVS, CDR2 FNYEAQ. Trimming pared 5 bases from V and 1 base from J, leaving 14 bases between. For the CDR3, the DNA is TGTGCCAGCAGCCGAACCATACAGGGGAACACTGAAGCTTTCTTT. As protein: CASSRTIQGNTEAFF.

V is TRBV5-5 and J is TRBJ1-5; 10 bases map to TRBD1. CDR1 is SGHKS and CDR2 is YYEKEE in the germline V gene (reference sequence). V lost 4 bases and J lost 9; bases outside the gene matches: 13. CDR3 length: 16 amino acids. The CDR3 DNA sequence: TGTGCCAGCAGCCCTTGGGGACAGGGGCCTCAAGGGCCCCAGCATTTT. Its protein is CASSPWGQGPQGPQHF.

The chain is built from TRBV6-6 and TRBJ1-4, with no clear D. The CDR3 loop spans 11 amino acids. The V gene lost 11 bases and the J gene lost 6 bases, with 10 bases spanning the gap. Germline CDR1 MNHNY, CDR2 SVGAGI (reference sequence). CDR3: CAAGIYEKLFF. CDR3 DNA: TGTGCCGCAGGAATTTATGAAAAACTGTTTTTT.

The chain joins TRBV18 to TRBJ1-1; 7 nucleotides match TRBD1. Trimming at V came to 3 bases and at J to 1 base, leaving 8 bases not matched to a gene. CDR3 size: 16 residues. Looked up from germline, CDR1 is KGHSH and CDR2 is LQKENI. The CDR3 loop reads CASSPVQQGTNTEAFF. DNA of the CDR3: TGTGCCAGCTCACCCGTACAACAGGGGACGAACACTGAAGCTTTCTTT.

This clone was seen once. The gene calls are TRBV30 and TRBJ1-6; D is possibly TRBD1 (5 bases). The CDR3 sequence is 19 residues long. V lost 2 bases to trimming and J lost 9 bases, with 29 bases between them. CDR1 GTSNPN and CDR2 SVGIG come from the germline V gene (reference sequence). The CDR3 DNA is TGTGCCTGGAGTCAATATGGGGACCCAGCCTACGGAGTCGGTTCACCCCTCCACTTT. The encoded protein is CAWSQYGDPAYGVGSPLHF.

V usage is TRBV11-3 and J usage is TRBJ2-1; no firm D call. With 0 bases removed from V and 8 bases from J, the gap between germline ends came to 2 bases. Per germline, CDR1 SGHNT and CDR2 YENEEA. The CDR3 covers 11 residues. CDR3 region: CASSLEHEQFF. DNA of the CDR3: TGTGCCAGCAGCTTAGAACATGAGCAGTTCTTC.

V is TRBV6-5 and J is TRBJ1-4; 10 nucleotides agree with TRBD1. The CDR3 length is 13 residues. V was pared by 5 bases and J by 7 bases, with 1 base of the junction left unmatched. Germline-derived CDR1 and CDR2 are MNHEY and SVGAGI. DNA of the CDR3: TGTGCCAGCAGTCGGGACAGGGGTGAAAAACTGTTTTTT. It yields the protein CASSRDRGEKLFF.

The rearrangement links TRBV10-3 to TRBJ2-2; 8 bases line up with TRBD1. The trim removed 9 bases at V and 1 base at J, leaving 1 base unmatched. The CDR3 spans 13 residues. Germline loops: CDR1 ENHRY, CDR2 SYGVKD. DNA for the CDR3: TGTGCCATGGGGACAGGGAACACCGGGGAGCTGTTTTTT. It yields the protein CAMGTGNTGELFF.

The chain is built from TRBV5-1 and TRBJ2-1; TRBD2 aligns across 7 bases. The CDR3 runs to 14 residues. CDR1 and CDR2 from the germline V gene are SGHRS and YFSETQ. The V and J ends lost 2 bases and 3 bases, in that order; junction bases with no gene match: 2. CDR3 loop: CASSLSGGYNEQFF. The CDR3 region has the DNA TGCGCCAGCAGCTTATCGGGGGGCTACAATGAGCAGTTCTTC.

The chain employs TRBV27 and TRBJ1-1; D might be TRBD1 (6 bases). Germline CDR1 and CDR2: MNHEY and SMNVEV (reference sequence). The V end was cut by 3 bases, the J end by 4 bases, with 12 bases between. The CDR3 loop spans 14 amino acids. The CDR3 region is CASSFRQGSTEAFF. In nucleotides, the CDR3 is TGTGCCAGCAGTTTTAGGCAGGGGAGCACTGAAGCTTTCTTT.

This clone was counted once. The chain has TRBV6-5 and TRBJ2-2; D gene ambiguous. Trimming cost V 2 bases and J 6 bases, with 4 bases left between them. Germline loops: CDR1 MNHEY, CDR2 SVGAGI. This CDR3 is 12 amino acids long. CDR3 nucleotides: TGTGCCAGCAGTTACGGATCCGGGGAGCTGTTTTTT. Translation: CASSYGSGELFF.

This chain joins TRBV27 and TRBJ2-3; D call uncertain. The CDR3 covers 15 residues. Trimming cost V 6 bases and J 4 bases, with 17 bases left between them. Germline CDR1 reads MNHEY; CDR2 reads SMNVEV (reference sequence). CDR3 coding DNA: TGTGCCAGCAGCCCCCTGGCCCGTGGGTCAGATACGCAGTATTTT. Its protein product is CASSPLARGSDTQYF.

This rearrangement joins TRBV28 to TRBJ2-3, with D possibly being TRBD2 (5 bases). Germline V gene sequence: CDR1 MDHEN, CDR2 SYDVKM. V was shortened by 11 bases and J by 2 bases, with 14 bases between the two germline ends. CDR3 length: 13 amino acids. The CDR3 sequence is CALGSEFTDTQYF. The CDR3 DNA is TGTGCCCTAGGTAGCGAGTTCACAGATACGCAGTATTTT.

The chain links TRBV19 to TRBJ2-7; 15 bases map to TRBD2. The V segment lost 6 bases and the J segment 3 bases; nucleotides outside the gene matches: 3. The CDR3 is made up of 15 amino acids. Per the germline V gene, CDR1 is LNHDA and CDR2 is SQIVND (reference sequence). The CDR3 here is CASSPGLAGGYEQYF. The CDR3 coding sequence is TGTGCCAGTAGCCCGGGACTAGCGGGAGGCTACGAGCAGTACTTC. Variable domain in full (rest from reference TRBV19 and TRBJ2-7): DGGITQSPKYLFRKEGQNVTLSCEQNLNHDAMYWYRQDPGQGLRLIYYSQIVNDFQKGDIAEGYSVSREKKESFPLTVTSAQKNPTAFYLCASSPGLAGGYEQYFGPGTRLTVT.